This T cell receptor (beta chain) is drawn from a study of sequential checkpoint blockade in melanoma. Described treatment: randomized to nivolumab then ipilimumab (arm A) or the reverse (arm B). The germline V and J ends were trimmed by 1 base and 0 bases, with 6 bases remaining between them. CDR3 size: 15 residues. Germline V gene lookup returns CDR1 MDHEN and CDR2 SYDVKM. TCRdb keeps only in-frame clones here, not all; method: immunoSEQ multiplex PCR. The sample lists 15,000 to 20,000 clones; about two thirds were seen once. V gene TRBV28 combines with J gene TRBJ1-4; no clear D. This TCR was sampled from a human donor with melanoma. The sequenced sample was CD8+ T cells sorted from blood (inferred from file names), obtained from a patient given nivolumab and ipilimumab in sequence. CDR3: CASSLSQATNEKLFF. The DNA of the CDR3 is TGTGCCAGCAGTTTATCCCAGGCAACTAATGAAAAACTGTTTTTT.